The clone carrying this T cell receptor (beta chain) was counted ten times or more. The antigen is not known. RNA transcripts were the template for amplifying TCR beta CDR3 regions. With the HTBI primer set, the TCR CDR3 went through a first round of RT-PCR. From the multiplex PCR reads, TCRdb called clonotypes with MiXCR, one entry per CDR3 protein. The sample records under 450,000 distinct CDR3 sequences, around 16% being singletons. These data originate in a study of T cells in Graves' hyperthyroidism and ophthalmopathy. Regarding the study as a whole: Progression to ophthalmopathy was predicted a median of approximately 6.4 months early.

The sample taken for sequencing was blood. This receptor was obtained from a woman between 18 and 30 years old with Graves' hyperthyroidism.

CDR3 protein: CASSDGQGDEQFF. The DNA of the CDR3 is TGTGCCAGCAGTGATGGCCAGGGGGATGAGCAGTTCTTC. The chain carries TRBV6-1 and TRBJ2-1, with TRBD1 identical over 7 bases. The CDR3 runs 13 residues. In germline, CDR1 is MNHNS, CDR2 SASEGT. The ends lost 3 bases at V and 8 bases at J; junction bases unmatched: 4.